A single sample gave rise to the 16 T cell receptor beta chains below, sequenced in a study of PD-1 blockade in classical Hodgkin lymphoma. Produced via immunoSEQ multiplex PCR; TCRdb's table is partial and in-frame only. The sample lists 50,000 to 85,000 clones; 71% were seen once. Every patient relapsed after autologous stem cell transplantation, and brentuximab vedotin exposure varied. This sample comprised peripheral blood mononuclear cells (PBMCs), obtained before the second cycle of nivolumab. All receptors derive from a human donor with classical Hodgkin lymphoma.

In nucleotides, the CDR3 is TGCGCCAGCAGCCAAGAGATGGGGAGAAGGACTGAAGCTTTCTTT. It is translated as CASSQEMGRRTEAFF. This rearrangement joins TRBV4-1 to TRBJ1-1; unclear D gene. Germline V gene sequence: CDR1 MGHRA, CDR2 YSYEKL. This CDR3 has 15 amino acids. Trimming cost V 0 bases and J 5 bases, with 13 bases left between them.

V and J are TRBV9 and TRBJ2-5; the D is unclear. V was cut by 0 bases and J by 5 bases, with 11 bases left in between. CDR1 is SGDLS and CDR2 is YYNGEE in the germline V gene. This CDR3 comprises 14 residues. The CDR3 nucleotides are TGTGCCAGCAGCGTAGCTTCGTCGATCGAGACCCAGTACTTC. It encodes CASSVASSIETQYF.

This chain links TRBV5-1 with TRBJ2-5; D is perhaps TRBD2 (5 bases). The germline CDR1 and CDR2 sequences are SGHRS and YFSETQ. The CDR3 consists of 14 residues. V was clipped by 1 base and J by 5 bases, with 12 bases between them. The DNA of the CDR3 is TGCGCCAGCAGCTTGAGAGGGAATGGGGAGACCCAGTACTTC. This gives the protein CASSLRGNGETQYF.

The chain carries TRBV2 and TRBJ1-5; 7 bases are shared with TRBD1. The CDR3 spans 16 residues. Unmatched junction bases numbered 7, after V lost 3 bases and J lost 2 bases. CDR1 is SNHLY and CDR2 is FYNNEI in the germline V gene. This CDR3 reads CASSERVGGGNQPQHF. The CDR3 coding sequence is TGTGCCAGCAGTGAGAGGGTAGGGGGCGGCAATCAGCCCCAGCATTTT.

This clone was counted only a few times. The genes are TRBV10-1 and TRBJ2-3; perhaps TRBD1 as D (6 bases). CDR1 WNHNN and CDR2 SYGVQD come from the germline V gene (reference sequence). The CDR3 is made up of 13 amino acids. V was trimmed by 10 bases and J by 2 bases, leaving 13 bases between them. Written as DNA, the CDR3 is TGCGCCACCTCGCAGGGGTTCACAGATACGCAGTATTTT. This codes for CATSQGFTDTQYF.

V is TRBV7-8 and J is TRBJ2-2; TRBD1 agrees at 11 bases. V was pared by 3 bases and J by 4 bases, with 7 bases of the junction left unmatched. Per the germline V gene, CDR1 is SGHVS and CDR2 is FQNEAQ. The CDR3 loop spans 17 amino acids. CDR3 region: CASSLRTGGWGTGELFF. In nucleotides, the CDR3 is TGTGCCAGCAGCTTGAGGACAGGGGGCTGGGGCACCGGGGAGCTGTTTTTT.

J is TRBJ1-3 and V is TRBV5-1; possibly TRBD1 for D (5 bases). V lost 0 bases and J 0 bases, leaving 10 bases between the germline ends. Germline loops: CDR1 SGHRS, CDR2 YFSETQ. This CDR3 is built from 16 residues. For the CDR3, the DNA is TGCGCCAGCAGCTTGGATCTGGGGGGCTCTGGAAACACCATATATTTT. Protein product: CASSLDLGGSGNTIYF.

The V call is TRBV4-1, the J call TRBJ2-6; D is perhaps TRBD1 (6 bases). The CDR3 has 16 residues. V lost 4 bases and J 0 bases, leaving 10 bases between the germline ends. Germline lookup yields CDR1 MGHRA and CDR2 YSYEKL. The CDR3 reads CASSLPGDSGANVLTF. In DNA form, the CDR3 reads TGCGCCAGCAGCCTTCCAGGGGACTCTGGGGCCAACGTCCTGACTTTC.

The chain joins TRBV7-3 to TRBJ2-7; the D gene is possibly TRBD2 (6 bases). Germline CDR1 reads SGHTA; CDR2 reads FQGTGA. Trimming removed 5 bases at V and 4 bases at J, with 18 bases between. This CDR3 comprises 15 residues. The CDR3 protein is CASSPDQTRWYEQYF. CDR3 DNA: TGTGCCAGCAGCCCAGATCAGACTAGATGGTACGAGCAGTACTTC.

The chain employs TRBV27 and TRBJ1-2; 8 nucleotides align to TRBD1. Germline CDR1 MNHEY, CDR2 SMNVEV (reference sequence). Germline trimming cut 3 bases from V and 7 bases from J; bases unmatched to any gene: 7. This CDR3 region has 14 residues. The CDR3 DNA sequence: TGTGCCAGCAGTTTGTCCGGACAGGGTAGTGGCTACACCTTC. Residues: CASSLSGQGSGYTF.

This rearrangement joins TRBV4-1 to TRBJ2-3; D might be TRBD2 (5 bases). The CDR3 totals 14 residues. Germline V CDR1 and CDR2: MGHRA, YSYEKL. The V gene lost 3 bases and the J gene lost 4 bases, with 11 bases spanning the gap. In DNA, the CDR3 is TGCGCCAGCAGCCATGGGGAGTCGGCAGATACGCAGTATTTT. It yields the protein CASSHGESADTQYF.

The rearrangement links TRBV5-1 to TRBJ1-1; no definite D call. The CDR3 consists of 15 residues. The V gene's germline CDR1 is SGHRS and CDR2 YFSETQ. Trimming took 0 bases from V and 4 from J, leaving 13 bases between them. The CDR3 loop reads CASSLGDGPATEAFF. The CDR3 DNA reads TGCGCCAGCAGCTTGGGAGACGGTCCGGCCACTGAAGCTTTCTTT.

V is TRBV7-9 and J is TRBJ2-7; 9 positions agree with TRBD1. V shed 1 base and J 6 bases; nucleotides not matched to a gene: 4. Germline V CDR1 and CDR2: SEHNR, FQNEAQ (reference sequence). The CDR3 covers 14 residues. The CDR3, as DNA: TGTGCCAGCAGCTTAGACAGGGGGCGAGGCGAGCAGTACTTC. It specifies CASSLDRGRGEQYF. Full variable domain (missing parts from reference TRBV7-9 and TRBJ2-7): DTGVSQNPRHKITKRGQNVTFRCDPISEHNRLYWYRQTLGQGPEFLTYFQNEAQLEKSRLLSDRFSAERPKGSFSTLEIQRTEQGDSAMYLCASSLDRGRGEQYFGPGTRLTVT.

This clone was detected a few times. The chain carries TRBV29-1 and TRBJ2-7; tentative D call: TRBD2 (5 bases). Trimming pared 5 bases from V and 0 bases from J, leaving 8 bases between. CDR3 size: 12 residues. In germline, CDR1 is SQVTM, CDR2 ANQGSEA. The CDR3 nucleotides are TGCAGCGTTATGGACTTCTCCTACGAGCAGTACTTC. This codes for CSVMDFSYEQYF.

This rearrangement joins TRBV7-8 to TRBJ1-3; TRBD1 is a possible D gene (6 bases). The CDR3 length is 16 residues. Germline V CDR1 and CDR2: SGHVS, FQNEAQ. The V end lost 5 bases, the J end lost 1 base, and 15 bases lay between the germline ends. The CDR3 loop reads CASSLWTVGSGNTIYF. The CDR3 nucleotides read TGTGCCAGCAGCCTCTGGACAGTGGGGTCTGGAAACACCATATATTTT. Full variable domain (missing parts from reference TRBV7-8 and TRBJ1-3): GAGVSQSPRYKVAKRGQDVALRCDPISGHVSLFWYQQALGQGPEFLTYFQNEAQLDKSGLPSDRFFAERPEGSVSTLKIQRTQQEDSAVYLCASSLWTVGSGNTIYFGEGSWLTVV.

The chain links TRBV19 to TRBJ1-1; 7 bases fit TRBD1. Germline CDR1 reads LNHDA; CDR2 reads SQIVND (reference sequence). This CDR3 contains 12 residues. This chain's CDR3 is CAIRDSHTEAFF. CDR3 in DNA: TGTGCGATAAGGGACAGTCACACTGAAGCTTTCTTT.